Following are 9 T cell receptor beta chains from one sample sequenced in a study of human T cells and chemical hapten exposure. TCRdb re-analysed the RACE reads in MiXCR, keeping a single row per CDR3 protein. The data contain about 99,000 distinct CDR3 sequences, under 15% of them seen just once; the ten biggest clones take up over 2%. Time point noted: patch test 1, 2 weeks after DPC sensitization. Indicated treatment: therapeutic diphenylcyclopropenone sensitization with weekly scalp DPC. Source: whole blood, taken in connection with sensitization to the hapten diphenylcyclopropenone (DPC). Every receptor here comes from a woman aged 40-49 years with alopecia areata. Some clones in this sample may be carry-over from other donors' samples.

In its sample, this clonotype was seen a few times. The V and J genes are TRBV12-3 or TRBV12-4 and TRBJ1-1; no clear D. The CDR3 runs to 13 residues. V lost 4 bases and J 4 bases, leaving 10 bases between the germline ends. The CDR3 region is CASSWRSGTEAFF. DNA for the CDR3: TGTGCCAGCAGTTGGCGATCCGGCACTGAAGCTTTCTTT.

This clonotype was found a few times. The chain combines TRBV5-6 with TRBJ2-5; 8 bases align to TRBD2. Germline V CDR1 and CDR2: SGHDT, YYEEEE. After removal of 3 bases from V and 5 bases from J, the junction contained 12 bases not matched to a gene. The CDR3 totals 16 residues. CDR3 sequence: CASSWGGAGVGETQYF. In DNA, the CDR3 is TGTGCCAGCAGCTGGGGTGGAGCGGGAGTAGGGGAGACCCAGTACTTC.

This clonotype came up many times. The gene calls are TRBV10-3 and TRBJ1-1; D is undetermined. Per the germline V gene, CDR1 is ENHRY and CDR2 is SYGVKD. The CDR3 extends over 14 amino acids. V lost 6 bases, J lost 3 bases, and 14 bases lay in between. The CDR3 DNA reads as TGTGCCATCAGCGAGGGAGGACGGGACACTGAAGCTTTCTTT. Its protein product is CAISEGGRDTEAFF.

The rearrangement links TRBV29-1 to TRBJ2-1, with a weak D call TRBD2 (5 bases). V lost 6 bases to trimming and J lost 3 bases, with 18 bases between them. This CDR3 is built from 15 residues. Germline lookup yields CDR1 SQVTM and CDR2 ANQGSEA. CDR3 DNA: TGCAGCGTCTTGGGGTCCGGCGGGTACTACAATGAGCAGTTCTTC. Protein: CSVLGSGGYYNEQFF.

Many counts were recorded for this clonotype. This chain connects TRBV5-4 to TRBJ1-1; tentative D call: TRBD1 (6 bases). The germline V and J ends were trimmed by 4 bases and 6 bases, with 25 bases remaining between them. In germline, CDR1 is SGHNT, CDR2 YYREEE (reference sequence). The CDR3 has 17 residues. CDR3 bases: TGTGCCAGCAGCCGCTACCTTCAGGAGGGGGTTCAATCTGAAGCTTTCTTT. Protein product: CASSRYLQEGVQSEAFF.

The chain links TRBV28 to TRBJ1-2; TRBD1 matches 7 bases. V trimming: 6 bases; J trimming: 4 bases; junction bases outside the gene matches: 8. Germline CDR1 is MDHEN and CDR2 is SYDVKM. There are 14 residues in the CDR3. The CDR3 loop reads CASRPPRTGYGYTF. In DNA, the CDR3 is TGTGCCAGCAGACCTCCTCGGACAGGCTATGGCTACACCTTC.

This clonotype has more than one count but fewer than ten. The chain joins TRBV7-9 to TRBJ1-5, with a tentative D call TRBD1 (6 bases). Germline assignment: CDR1 SEHNR and CDR2 FQNEAQ (reference sequence). Trimming removed 4 bases at V and 1 base at J, with 11 bases between. The CDR3 is 15 residues long. CDR3 amino acids: CASSWGHGSNQPQHF. CDR3 DNA: TGTGCCAGCAGCTGGGGACACGGGAGCAATCAGCCCCAGCATTTT.

The chain couples TRBV20-1 to TRBJ2-7, with TRBD1 identical over 7 bases. CDR3 length: 13 amino acids. The J segment lost 2 bases and the V segment lost 6 bases, leaving 7 bases of the junction unmatched. CDR1 DFQATT and CDR2 SNEGSKA come from the germline V gene (reference sequence). The CDR3 here is CSARDSLAYEQYF. The DNA of the CDR3 is TGCAGTGCGAGGGACAGCCTGGCCTACGAGCAGTACTTC.

The chain recombines TRBV24-1 with TRBJ2-3; tentatively, D is TRBD2 (6 bases). V shed 4 bases and J shed 0 bases, with 16 bases lying between them. Germline CDR1 reads KGHDR; CDR2 reads SFDVKD. This CDR3 has 17 amino acids. CDR3 in amino acids: CATSDHPSETSTDTQYF. CDR3 nucleotides: TGTGCCACCAGTGACCACCCTAGCGAAACTAGCACAGATACGCAGTATTTT.